This entry features one T cell receptor beta chain sequence. TCRdb re-analyzed the 5' RACE reads; it lists each CDR3 protein once, without DNA. The sample data list fewer than 400,000 distinct CDR3 sequences. In germline, CDR1 is SGHDT, CDR2 YYEEEE. This CDR3 has 16 residues. This record belongs to a study of T cells expressing NK-cell markers. Study context: Obtained from sorted CD3+CD56+NKG2C+, CD3+CD56+NKG2C- and CD3+CD56-NKG2C+ T cells were the TCR beta repertoires.

The receptor's source is a woman in her forties or fifties in good health. This chain joins TRBV5-6 and TRBJ1-1; TCRdb selects TRBD1, and the lack of DNA leaves this call unchecked. Sequencing was done on a sample of blood T cells: a sorted CD56 or NKG2C T cell subset, CD4+ or CD8+ T cells, or bulk PBMC T cells (not recorded which). The CDR3 region is CASSRVTGPAPSEAFF.